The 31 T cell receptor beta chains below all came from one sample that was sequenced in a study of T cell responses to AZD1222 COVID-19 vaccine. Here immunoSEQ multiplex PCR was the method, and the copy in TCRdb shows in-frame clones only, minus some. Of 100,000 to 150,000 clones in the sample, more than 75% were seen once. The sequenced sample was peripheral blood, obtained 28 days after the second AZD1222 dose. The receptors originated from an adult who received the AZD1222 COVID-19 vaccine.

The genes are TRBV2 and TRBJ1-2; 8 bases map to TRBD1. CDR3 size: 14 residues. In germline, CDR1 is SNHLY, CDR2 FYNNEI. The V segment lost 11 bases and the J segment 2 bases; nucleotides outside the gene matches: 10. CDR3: CASTPTGVNYGYTF. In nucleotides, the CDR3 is TGTGCCTCTACGCCGACAGGGGTGAACTATGGCTACACCTTC.

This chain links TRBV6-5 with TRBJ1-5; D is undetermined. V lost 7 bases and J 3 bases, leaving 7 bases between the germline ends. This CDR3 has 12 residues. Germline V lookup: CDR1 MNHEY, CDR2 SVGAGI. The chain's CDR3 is CASTRVNQPQHF. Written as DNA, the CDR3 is TGTGCCAGCACCCGGGTCAATCAGCCCCAGCATTTT.

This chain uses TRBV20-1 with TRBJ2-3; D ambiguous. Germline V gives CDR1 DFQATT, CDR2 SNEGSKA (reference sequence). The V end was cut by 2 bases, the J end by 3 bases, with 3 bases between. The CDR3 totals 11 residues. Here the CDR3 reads CSARQTDTQYF. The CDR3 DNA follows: TGCAGTGCTAGACAGACAGATACGCAGTATTTT.

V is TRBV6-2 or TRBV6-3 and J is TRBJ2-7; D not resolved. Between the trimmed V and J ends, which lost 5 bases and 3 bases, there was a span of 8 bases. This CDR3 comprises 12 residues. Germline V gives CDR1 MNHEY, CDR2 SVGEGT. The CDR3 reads CASSPRIYEQYF. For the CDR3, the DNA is TGTGCCAGCAGTCCCCGGATCTACGAGCAGTACTTC.

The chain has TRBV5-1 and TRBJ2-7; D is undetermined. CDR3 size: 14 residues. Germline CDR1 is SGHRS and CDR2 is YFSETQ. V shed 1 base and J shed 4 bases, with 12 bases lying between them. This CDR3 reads CASSLTYVGYEQYF. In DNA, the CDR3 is TGCGCCAGCAGCTTGACCTATGTAGGGTACGAGCAGTACTTC. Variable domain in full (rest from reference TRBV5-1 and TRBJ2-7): KAGVTQTPRYLIKTRGQQVTLSCSPISGHRSVSWYQQTPGQGLQFLFEYFSETQRNKGNFPGRFSGRQFSNSRSEMNVSTLELGDSALYLCASSLTYVGYEQYFGPGTRLTVT.

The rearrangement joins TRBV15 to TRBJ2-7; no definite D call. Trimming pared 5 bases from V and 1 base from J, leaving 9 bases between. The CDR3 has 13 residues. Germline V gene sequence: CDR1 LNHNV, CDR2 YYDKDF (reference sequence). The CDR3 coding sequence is TGTGCCACCAGCCTTGCGGAGTCCTACGAGCAGTACTTC. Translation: CATSLAESYEQYF.

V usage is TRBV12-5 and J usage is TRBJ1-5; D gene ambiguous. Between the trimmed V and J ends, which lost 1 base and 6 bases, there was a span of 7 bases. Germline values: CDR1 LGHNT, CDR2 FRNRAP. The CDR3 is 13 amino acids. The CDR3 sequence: CASGLEVGQPQHF. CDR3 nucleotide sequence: TGTGCTAGTGGTTTGGAGGTCGGTCAGCCCCAGCATTTT.

The CDR3 loop is CASSQNYRQGGLWQYF. The DNA for the CDR3 is TGCGCCAGCAGCCAAAATTACCGACAGGGAGGTCTGTGGCAGTACTTC. This chain joins TRBV4-1 and TRBJ2-7; D possibly corresponds to TRBD1 (7 bases). The V gene lost 2 bases and the J gene lost 9 bases, with 23 bases spanning the gap. This CDR3 region has 16 residues. The germline V gene encodes CDR1 MGHRA and CDR2 YSYEKL.

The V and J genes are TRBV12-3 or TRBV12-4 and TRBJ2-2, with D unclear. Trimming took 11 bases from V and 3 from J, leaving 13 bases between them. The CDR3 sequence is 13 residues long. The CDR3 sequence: CASRRFDTGELFF. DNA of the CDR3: TGTGCCTCTCGCAGGTTCGACACCGGGGAGCTGTTTTTT.

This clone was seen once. For the CDR3, the DNA is TGCGCCAGCAGCTTGGTTGCGGGGAGCTATGGCTACACCTTC. Translation: CASSLVAGSYGYTF. V usage is TRBV5-1 and J usage is TRBJ1-2; D remains unclear. Germline V gene sequence: CDR1 SGHRS, CDR2 YFSETQ. Trimming left V 0 bases short and J 4 bases short, with 10 bases between. CDR3 length: 14 amino acids.

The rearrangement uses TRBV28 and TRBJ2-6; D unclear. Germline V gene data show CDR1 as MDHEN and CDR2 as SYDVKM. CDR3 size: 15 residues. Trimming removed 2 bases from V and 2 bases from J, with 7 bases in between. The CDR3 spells CASSLTLAGANVLTF. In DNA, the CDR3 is TGTGCCAGCAGTTTAACGCTGGCTGGGGCCAACGTCCTGACTTTC.

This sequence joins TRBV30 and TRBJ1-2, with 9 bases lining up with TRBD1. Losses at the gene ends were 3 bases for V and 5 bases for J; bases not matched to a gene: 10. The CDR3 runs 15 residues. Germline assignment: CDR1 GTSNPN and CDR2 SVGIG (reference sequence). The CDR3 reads CAWREDRGGGYGYTF. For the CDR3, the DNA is TGTGCCTGGAGGGAGGACAGGGGCGGAGGGTATGGCTACACCTTC.

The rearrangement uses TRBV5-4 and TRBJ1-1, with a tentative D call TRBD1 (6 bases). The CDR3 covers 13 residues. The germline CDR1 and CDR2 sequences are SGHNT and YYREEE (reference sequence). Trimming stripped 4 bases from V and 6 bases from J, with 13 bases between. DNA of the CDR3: TGTGCCAGCAGCCCTGGGGGGCGGGCTGAAGCTTTCTTT. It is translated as CASSPGGRAEAFF.

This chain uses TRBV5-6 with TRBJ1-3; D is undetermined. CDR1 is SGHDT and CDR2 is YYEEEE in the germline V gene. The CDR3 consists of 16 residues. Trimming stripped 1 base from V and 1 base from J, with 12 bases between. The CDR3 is CASSLFGRTSGNTIYF. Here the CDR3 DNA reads TGTGCCAGCAGCTTGTTCGGCAGGACGTCTGGAAACACCATATATTTT.

The CDR3 DNA reads as TGCGCCAGCAGCCAGAGGGTGGACTGGACCACTAATGAGCAGTTCTTC. Its translation is CASSQRVDWTTNEQFF. The chain employs TRBV4-1 and TRBJ2-1; D perhaps matches TRBD2 (5 bases). The CDR3 is made up of 16 amino acids. Germline values: CDR1 MGHRA, CDR2 YSYEKL. The V end lost 3 bases, the J end lost 7 bases, and 19 bases lay between the germline ends.

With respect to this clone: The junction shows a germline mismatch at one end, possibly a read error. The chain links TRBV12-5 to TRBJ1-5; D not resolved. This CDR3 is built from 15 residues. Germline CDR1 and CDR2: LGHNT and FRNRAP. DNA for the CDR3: TGTGCTAGTCGTTTCCGTCGCTATAGCAATCAGCCCCAGCATTTT. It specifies CASRFRRYSNQPQHF.

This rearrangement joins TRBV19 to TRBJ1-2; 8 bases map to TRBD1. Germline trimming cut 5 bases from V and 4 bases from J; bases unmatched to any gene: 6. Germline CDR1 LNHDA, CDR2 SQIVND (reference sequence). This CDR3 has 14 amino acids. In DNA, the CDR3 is TGTGCCAGTAGTCAGGACAGGGCAGGCTATGGCTACACCTTC. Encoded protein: CASSQDRAGYGYTF.

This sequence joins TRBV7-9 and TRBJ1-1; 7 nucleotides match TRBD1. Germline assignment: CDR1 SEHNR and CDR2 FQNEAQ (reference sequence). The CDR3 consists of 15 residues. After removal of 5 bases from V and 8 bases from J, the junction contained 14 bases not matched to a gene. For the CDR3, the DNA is TGTGCCAGCAGCCCTACCGGACAGGCCAATGGAGAAGCTTTCTTT. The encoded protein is CASSPTGQANGEAFF.

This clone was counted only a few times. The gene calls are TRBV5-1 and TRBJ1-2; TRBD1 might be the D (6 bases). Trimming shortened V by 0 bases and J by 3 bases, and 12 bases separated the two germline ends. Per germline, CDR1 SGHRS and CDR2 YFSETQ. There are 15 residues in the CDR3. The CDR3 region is CASSLALAGDYGYTF. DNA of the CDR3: TGCGCCAGCAGCTTGGCCCTGGCAGGGGACTATGGCTACACCTTC. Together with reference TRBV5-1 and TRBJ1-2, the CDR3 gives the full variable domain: KAGVTQTPRYLIKTRGQQVTLSCSPISGHRSVSWYQQTPGQGLQFLFEYFSETQRNKGNFPGRFSGRQFSNSRSEMNVSTLELGDSALYLCASSLALAGDYGYTFGSGTRLTVV.

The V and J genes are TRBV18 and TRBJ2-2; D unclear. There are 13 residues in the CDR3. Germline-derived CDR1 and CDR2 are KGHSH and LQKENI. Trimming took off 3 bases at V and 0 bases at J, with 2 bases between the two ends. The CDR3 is CASSPSNTGELFF. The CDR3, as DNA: TGTGCCAGCTCACCGTCGAACACCGGGGAGCTGTTTTTT.

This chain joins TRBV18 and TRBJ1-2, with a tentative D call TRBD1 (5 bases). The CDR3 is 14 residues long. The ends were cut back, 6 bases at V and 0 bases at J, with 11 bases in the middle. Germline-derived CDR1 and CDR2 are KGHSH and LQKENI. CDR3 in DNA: TGTGCCAGCTCCCCGGGACCCTCTAACTATGGCTACACCTTC. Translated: CASSPGPSNYGYTF.

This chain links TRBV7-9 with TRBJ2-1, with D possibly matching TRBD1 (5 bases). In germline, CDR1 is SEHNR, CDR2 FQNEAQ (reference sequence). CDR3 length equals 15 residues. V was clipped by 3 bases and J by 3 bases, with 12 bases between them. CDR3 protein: CASSFSQGFYNEQFF. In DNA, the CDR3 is TGTGCCAGCAGCTTTTCCCAGGGTTTCTACAATGAGCAGTTCTTC.

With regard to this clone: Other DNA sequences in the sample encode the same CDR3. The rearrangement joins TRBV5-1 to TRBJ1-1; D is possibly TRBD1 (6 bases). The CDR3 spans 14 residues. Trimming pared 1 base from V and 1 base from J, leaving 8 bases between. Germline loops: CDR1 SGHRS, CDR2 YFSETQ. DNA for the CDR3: TGCGCCAGCAGCTTGTTACAGGGGAACACTGAAGCTTTCTTT. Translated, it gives CASSLLQGNTEAFF.

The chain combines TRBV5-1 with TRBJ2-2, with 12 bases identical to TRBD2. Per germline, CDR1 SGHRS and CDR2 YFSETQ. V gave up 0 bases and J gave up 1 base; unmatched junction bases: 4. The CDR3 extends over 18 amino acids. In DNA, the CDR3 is TGCGCCAGCAGCTTGGTAGGACTAGCGGGGTGGAACACCGGGGAGCTGTTTTTT. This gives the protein CASSLVGLAGWNTGELFF. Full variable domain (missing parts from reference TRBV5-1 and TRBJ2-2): KAGVTQTPRYLIKTRGQQVTLSCSPISGHRSVSWYQQTPGQGLQFLFEYFSETQRNKGNFPGRFSGRQFSNSRSEMNVSTLELGDSALYLCASSLVGLAGWNTGELFFGEGSRLTVL.

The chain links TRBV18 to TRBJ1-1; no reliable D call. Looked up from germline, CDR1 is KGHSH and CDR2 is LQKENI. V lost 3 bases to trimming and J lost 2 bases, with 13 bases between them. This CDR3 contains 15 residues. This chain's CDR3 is CASSPAEADNTEAFF. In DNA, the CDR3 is TGTGCCAGCTCACCGGCCGAGGCGGATAACACTGAAGCTTTCTTT.

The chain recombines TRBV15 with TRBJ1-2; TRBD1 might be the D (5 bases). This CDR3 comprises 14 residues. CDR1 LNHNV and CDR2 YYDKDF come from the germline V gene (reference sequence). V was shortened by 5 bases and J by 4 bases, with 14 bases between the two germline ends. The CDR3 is CATSPGGSPYGYTF. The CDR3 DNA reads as TGTGCCACCAGCCCCGGGGGGAGCCCCTATGGCTACACCTTC.

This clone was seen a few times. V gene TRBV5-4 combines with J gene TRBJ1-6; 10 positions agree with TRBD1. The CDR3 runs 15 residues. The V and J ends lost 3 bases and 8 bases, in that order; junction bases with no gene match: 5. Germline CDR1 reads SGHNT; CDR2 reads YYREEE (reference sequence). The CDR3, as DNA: TGTGCCAGCAGCTCACCGGGACAGGGGTATTCACCCCTCCACTTT. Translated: CASSSPGQGYSPLHF.

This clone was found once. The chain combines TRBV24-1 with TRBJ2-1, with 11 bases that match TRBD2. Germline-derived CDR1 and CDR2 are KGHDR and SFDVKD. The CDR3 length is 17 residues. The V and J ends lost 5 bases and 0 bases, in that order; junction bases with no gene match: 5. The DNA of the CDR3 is TGTGCCACCAGTGCCGGACTAGCGGGTCCCTCCTACAATGAGCAGTTCTTC. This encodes CATSAGLAGPSYNEQFF.

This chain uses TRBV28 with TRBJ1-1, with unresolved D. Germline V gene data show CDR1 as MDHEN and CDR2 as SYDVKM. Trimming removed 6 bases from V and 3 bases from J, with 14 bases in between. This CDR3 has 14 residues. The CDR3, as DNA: TGTGCCAGCAGGTACAGCCCCGTCGACACTGAAGCTTTCTTT. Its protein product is CASRYSPVDTEAFF. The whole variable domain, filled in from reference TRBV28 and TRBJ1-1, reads DVKVTQSSRYLVKRTGEKVFLECVQDMDHENMFWYRQDPGLGLRLIYFSYDVKMKEKGDIPEGYSVSREKKERFSLILESASTNQTSMYLCASRYSPVDTEAFFGQGTRLTVV.

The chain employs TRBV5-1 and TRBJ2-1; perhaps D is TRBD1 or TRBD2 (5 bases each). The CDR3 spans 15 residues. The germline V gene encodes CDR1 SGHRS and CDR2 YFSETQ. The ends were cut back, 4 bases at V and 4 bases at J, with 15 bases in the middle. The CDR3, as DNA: TGCGCCAGCAGCGGGGGACCTGTTTTTTACAATGAGCAGTTCTTC. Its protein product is CASSGGPVFYNEQFF.

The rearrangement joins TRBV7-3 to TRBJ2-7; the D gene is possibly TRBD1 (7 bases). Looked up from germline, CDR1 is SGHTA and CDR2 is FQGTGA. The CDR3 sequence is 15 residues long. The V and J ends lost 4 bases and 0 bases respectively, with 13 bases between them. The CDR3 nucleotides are TGTGCCAGCAGCTCGGAGGGACAGCCCTCCTACGAGCAGTACTTC. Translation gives CASSSEGQPSYEQYF.